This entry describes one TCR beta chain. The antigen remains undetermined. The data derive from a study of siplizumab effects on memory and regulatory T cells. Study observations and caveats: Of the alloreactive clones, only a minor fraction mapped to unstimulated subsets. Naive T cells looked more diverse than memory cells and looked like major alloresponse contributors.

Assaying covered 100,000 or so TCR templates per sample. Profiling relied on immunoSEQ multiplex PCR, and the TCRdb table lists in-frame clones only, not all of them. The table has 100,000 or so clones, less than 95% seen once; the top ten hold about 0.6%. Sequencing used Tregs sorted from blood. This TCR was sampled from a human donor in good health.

The chain's CDR3 is CASSSTRRGDQPQHF. The CDR3 region has the DNA TGTGCCAGCAGCAGTACGCGGAGGGGAGATCAGCCCCAGCATTTT. V is TRBV11-2 and J is TRBJ1-5; a possible D gene is TRBD1 (5 bases). Between the trimmed V and J ends, which lost 5 bases and 5 bases, there was a span of 16 bases. CDR1 SGHAT and CDR2 FQNNGV come from the germline V gene. The CDR3 runs to 15 residues.